A selection of T cell receptor beta chains follows, all from one sample in a study of cytomegalovirus exposure and HLA in healthy donors. Profiling relied on immunoSEQ multiplex PCR, and the TCRdb table lists in-frame clones only, not all of them. The table shows 160,000 or so clones, with roughly 76% occurring only once. Sequenced: PBMCs. These receptors all stem from a woman between 50 and 59 years old in good health and CMV-seronegative. CDR3s include the opening cysteine and the closing phenylalanine or tryptophan. D genes are given only for firm matches. Clone size is shown for a subset of rows, as once, few, many or a class of expanded clone.

J gene | D gene | V gene | clone size | CDR3 DNA | CDR3 protein
TRBJ1-2 | TRBD1 | TRBV15 | - | TGTGCCACCACCCCCGATGGGACAGGGGGCTATGGCTACACCTTC | CATTPDGTGGYGYTF
TRBJ1-1 | TRBD1 | TRBV27 | - | TGTGCCAGCAGTATGACAGGGGTCCAAAATGAAGCTTTCTTT | CASSMTGVQNEAFF
TRBJ1-5 | - | TRBV19 | - | TGTGCCAGTAGTACCTCCCCCGGGAATAGCAATCAGCCCCAGCATTTT | CASSTSPGNSNQPQHF
TRBJ2-7 | TRBD2 | TRBV9 | - | TGTGCCAGCAGCCCTCCGCTCAGTAGCGGGATCTATTTC | CASSPPLSSGIYF
TRBJ1-1 | - | TRBV29-1 | - | TGCAGCGCTATAACAGGGTTGAACACTGAAGCTTTCTTT | CSAITGLNTEAFF
TRBJ1-1 | TRBD1 | TRBV28 | - | TGTGCCAGCAGTCCTCCGGACAGGGCCACTGAAGCTTTCTTT | CASSPPDRATEAFF
TRBJ1-2 | - | TRBV14 | - | TGTGCCAGCAGCCAAGGGTTCGCAGTTAACTATGGCTACACCTTC | CASSQGFAVNYGYTF
TRBJ2-1 | - | TRBV29-1 | - | TGCAGCGTTGTAAGCGGGCCAGGGGGAGGCAATGAGCAGTTCTTC | CSVVSGPGGGNEQFF
TRBJ2-7 | TRBD2 | TRBV28 | - | TGTGCCAGCAGTTTAGCGGGAGAGAGGAGGGAGCAGTACTTC | CASSLAGERREQYF
TRBJ1-1 | - | TRBV14 | once | TGTGCCAGCAGCCAAGATGCGGCGGGGCTCCCGGGGAGCACTGAAGCTTTCTTT | CASSQDAAGLPGSTEAFF
TRBJ2-3 | - | TRBV10-3 | - | TGTGCCATCAGCGAGGGGGGGGAAACAGATACGCAGTATTTT | CAISEGGETDTQYF
TRBJ1-1 | - | TRBV5-6 | - | TGTGCCAGCAGCTTCCGCACAGCTGAAGCTTTCTTT | CASSFRTAEAFF
TRBJ1-6 | - | TRBV7-2 | - | TGTGCCAGCAGCTTAGGTCCGGGAAATTCACCCCTCCACTTT | CASSLGPGNSPLHF
TRBJ2-1 | TRBD1 | TRBV18 | - | TGTGCCAGCTCACCGGGACAGGGGGGTGAGCAGTTCTTC | CASSPGQGGEQFF
TRBJ2-3 | TRBD1 | TRBV6-1 | - | TGTGCCAGCAGTGCCTTGACAGGGCGAGTGAGCACAGATACGCAGTATTTT | CASSALTGRVSTDTQYF
TRBJ2-3 | - | TRBV30 | - | TGTGCCTGGATAGGACAGAAAAGCACAGATACGCAGTATTTT | CAWIGQKSTDTQYF
TRBJ2-1 | - | TRBV7-2 | few | TGTGCCAGCAGTGCTAGCGTGGACCATGAGCAGTTCTTC | CASSASVDHEQFF
TRBJ1-6 | - | TRBV7-6 | - | TGTGCCAGCAGCTCCCCAAGCGGAGGATCACCCCTCCACTTT | CASSSPSGGSPLHF
TRBJ2-7 | TRBD1 | TRBV2 | - | TGTGCCAGCGAGGGACAGGCCACCTACGAGCAGTACTTC | CASEGQATYEQYF
TRBJ2-1 | TRBD2 | TRBV28 | - | TGTGCCAGCAGTTCGACTAGCGGGAGGGGTTCCTACAATGAGCAGTTCTTC | CASSSTSGRGSYNEQFF
TRBJ1-1 | - | TRBV6-5 | - | TGTGCCAGCAGTATTCAGGAGAACACTGAAGCTTTCTTT | CASSIQENTEAFF
TRBJ1-5 | - | TRBV28 | - | TGTGCCAGCAGTCCGCCTCCGAGTCAGGCACTCAATCAGCCCCAGCATTTT | CASSPPPSQALNQPQHF
TRBJ2-1 | TRBD2 | TRBV7-3 | - | TGTGCCAGCAGCTTAACGGGGACTAGCGCCTACAATGAGCAGTTCTTC | CASSLTGTSAYNEQFF
TRBJ2-7 | TRBD2 | TRBV7-2 | - | TGTGCCAGCAGCTTGGGCGGGGGGGCCAACGAGCAGTACTTC | CASSLGGGANEQYF
TRBJ1-4 | - | TRBV10-2 | - | TGCGCCAGCAGTGAGGGGGGCGGGCTCGGAGAAAAACTGTTTTTT | CASSEGGGLGEKLFF
TRBJ1-4 | - | TRBV7-6 | few | TGTGCCAGCAGCTTAGCGGCCGAAAAACTGTTTTTT | CASSLAAEKLFF
TRBJ1-6 | - | TRBV7-2 | - | TGTGCCAGCAGGAGGACGGGGAATTATTCACCCCTCCACTTT | CASRRTGNYSPLHF
TRBJ2-1 | - | TRBV5-5 | - | TGTGCCAGCAGCCCGGGATTTTACAATGAGCAGTTCTTC | CASSPGFYNEQFF
TRBJ1-3 | - | TRBV19 | - | TGTGCCAGTAGTACGGCAGGGGTCACCATATATTTT | CASSTAGVTIYF
TRBJ2-1 | TRBD1 | TRBV7-2 | - | TGTGCCAGCAGCCCCTCCGGACAGGGGGTCAATGAGCAGTTCTTC | CASSPSGQGVNEQFF
TRBJ1-4 | - | TRBV14 | - | TGTGCCAGCAGCCAACGGGACTCGTTAAGGGAAAAACTGTTTTTT | CASSQRDSLREKLFF
TRBJ2-2 | TRBD1 | TRBV28 | - | TGTGCCAGCAGTTCCGGGACAGCACCGAACACCGGGGAGCTGTTTTTT | CASSSGTAPNTGELFF
TRBJ2-1 | TRBD2 | TRBV7-2 | once | TGTGCCAGCAGCTCACGGGCTAGCGGGAGGGAAAGTGAGCAGTTCTTC | CASSSRASGRESEQFF
TRBJ1-1 | - | TRBV6-6 | few | TGTGCCAGCAGTTTAAGACAGGAAGCTTTCTTT | CASSLRQEAFF
TRBJ2-1 | TRBD1 | TRBV7-2 | - | TGTGCCAGCAGCCCCGACAGGGGGGCCTACAATGAGCAGTTCTTC | CASSPDRGAYNEQFF
TRBJ2-1 | - | TRBV5-1 | - | TGCGCCAGCAGCTTAACCTCACAGGCCTACACGGAGAATGAGCAGTTCTTC | CASSLTSQAYTENEQFF
TRBJ1-1 | - | TRBV18 | few | TGTGCCAGCTCAGCAGGAGCTCGGGAGAACACTGAAGCTTTCTTT | CASSAGARENTEAFF
TRBJ1-6 | TRBD1 | TRBV10-3 | - | TGTGCCATCAGCGCCGACAGGGAAAGTTCACCCCTCCACTTT | CAISADRESSPLHF
TRBJ2-5 | TRBD2 | TRBV7-9 | - | TGTGCCAGCAGCTCGGGCGGGGGGCCAGAGACCCAGTACTTC | CASSSGGGPETQYF
TRBJ2-7 | - | TRBV28 | - | TGTGCCAGCAGCCTTGGTGGTATGCTAGGGAGAAACGAGCAGTACTTC | CASSLGGMLGRNEQYF
TRBJ2-7 | - | TRBV9 | - | TGTGCCAGCAGCCTAGGGGGGGACAGCTCCTACGAGCAGTACTTC | CASSLGGDSSYEQYF
TRBJ1-3 | - | TRBV18 | - | TGTGCCAGCTCACCCCGCGCTGCGGATTCCTCTGGAAACACCATATATTTT | CASSPRAADSSGNTIYF
TRBJ2-3 | TRBD2 | TRBV10-3 | - | TGTGCCATCAGCGTGGGGACTAGCGGTATCACAGATACGCAGTATTTT | CAISVGTSGITDTQYF
TRBJ2-1 | - | TRBV29-1 | - | TGCAGCGGGAAGCGGGCCCAATACAATGAGCAGTTCTTC | CSGKRAQYNEQFF
TRBJ1-1 | TRBD1 | TRBV29-1 | - | TGCAGCGCATGGACAGGGAGGGCTGAAGCTTTCTTT | CSAWTGRAEAFF
TRBJ2-2 | TRBD2 | TRBV5-1 | - | TGCGCCAGCACCGGGGGGTTGCGGGGCAACACCGGGGAGCTGTTTTTT | CASTGGLRGNTGELFF
TRBJ2-1 | - | TRBV7-9 | - | TGTGCCAGCAGCTTAGGCACTCCCTCCTACAATGAGCAGTTCTTC | CASSLGTPSYNEQFF
TRBJ1-6 | - | TRBV13 | - | TGTGCCAGCAGTCTGACAGGAATTTCTTCACCCCTCCACTTT | CASSLTGISSPLHF
TRBJ2-7 | TRBD2 | TRBV19 | few | TGTGCCAGTAGTTCCCGGACTAGCGGGAACTACGAGCAGTACTTC | CASSSRTSGNYEQYF
TRBJ1-4 | TRBD1 | TRBV7-2 | once | TGTGCCAGCAGCTTAGACGGGACAGGGGTTAGGAAACTGTTTTTT | CASSLDGTGVRKLFF
TRBJ2-7 | - | TRBV9 | - | TGTGCCAGCAGCGTAGACCAGGACTCCTACGAGCAGTACTTC | CASSVDQDSYEQYF
TRBJ2-2 | TRBD1 | TRBV5-6 | - | TGTGCCAGCTCTGGGACAGGGATCACCGGGGAGCTGTTTTTT | CASSGTGITGELFF